This TCR beta chain was profiled in a study of beta chain features in type 1 diabetes. Study results and limitations: Still unanswered here is whether HLA type influences TCRB rearrangement. Cells that show high TCR expression could be over-represented by cDNA sequencing.

In germline, CDR1 is MDHEN, CDR2 SYDVKM. The CDR3 is made up of 15 amino acids. Trimming cost V 6 bases and J 8 bases; bases outside gene matches: 10. As for this clone: No antigen is known for it.

Only one heparinised blood draw was taken per donor, and its volume averaged about 116 mL. Via CD45RO/CCR7/CD25/CD127/CD95/CD27, cells of the CD4+ naive, central memory, regulatory and stem cell-like memory subsets were sorted. Isolated RNA was reverse transcribed in full, so expressed TCRB transcripts were sequenced. Clones were read by immunoSEQ multiplex PCR, and TCRdb kept only the in-frame ones, dropping some. The profile shows roughly 610,000 clones, roughly a sixth of them singletons. The source is a young man in good health. Sequencing input: naive CD4+ T cells from blood. V usage is TRBV28 and J usage is TRBJ1-4; 9 bases align to TRBD1. The CDR3 loop reads CASSLPGTGYEKLFF. The CDR3 DNA reads TGTGCCAGCAGCCTGCCCGGGACAGGGTACGAAAAACTGTTTTTT.